This T cell receptor (beta chain) was recorded in a study of CD8+ T cells in alopecia areata. A word on this clone: The antigen remains undetermined.

Sequencing templates came from extracted RNA that was reverse transcribed into cDNA. Clones were sequenced by immunoSEQ multiplex PCR, and TCRdb holds only the in-frame ones, with some missing. The sample contains around 100,000 clones, almost 60% of which appear only once. Specified treatment: oral pan-JAK inhibitor, 5-10 mg twice daily. In alopecia areata patients, both lesional scalp punch biopsies and peripheral blood were collected. The CDR3 covers 15 residues. Deletions cut 2 bases from V and 4 bases from J, with 11 bases between. CDR1 is MNHEY, CDR2 SVGAGI, per germline. Whole-study results and caveats: The study found tofacitinib significantly decreased scalp clonality and expanded CD8+ clones among the top 100. Mice showed clearer TCR sharing than patients did, a gap that was possibly HLA-related. Scalp and blood samples kept many expanded lesional clones throughout tofacitinib.

The material was CD8+ T cells sorted from blood, obtained at approximately week 60, from a patient treated with tofacitinib. This chain connects TRBV6-5 to TRBJ1-4; D is possibly TRBD1 (6 bases). This sequence was found in a human donor with alopecia areata. The CDR3, as DNA: TGTGCCAGCAGTTACGGGGACACCTATAATGAAAAACTGTTTTTT. Protein: CASSYGDTYNEKLFF.